The clone carrying this T cell receptor (beta chain) was observed a few times. Its antigen is as yet unknown. Repertoires were generated with immunoSEQ multiplex PCR, while TCRdb's copy carries only in-frame clones and drops some. The sample shows approximately 180,000 clones, approximately 90% of them seen only once. The record originates from a study of T cell responses to AZD1222 COVID-19 vaccine. Doses given second, at about 4 or about 12 weeks, were pooled. The germline CDR1 and CDR2 sequences are SGHTA and FQGNSA. J gave up 8 bases and V 3 bases, and 3 bases lay outside the gene matches. This CDR3 is built from 13 residues. Findings of the study overall: Following two doses of AZD1222, Spike-specific TCR breadth and depth rose. Every sample of the repertoires postdated the peak T cell response.

V gene TRBV7-2 combines with J gene TRBJ2-1, with 8 positions matching TRBD2. The TCR was taken from an adult who received the AZD1222 COVID-19 vaccine. The material was peripheral blood, obtained 28 days after the second AZD1222 dose. CDR3 protein: CASSLGREDEQFF. The CDR3 DNA sequence: TGTGCCAGCAGCTTGGGGCGGGAGGATGAGCAGTTCTTC.